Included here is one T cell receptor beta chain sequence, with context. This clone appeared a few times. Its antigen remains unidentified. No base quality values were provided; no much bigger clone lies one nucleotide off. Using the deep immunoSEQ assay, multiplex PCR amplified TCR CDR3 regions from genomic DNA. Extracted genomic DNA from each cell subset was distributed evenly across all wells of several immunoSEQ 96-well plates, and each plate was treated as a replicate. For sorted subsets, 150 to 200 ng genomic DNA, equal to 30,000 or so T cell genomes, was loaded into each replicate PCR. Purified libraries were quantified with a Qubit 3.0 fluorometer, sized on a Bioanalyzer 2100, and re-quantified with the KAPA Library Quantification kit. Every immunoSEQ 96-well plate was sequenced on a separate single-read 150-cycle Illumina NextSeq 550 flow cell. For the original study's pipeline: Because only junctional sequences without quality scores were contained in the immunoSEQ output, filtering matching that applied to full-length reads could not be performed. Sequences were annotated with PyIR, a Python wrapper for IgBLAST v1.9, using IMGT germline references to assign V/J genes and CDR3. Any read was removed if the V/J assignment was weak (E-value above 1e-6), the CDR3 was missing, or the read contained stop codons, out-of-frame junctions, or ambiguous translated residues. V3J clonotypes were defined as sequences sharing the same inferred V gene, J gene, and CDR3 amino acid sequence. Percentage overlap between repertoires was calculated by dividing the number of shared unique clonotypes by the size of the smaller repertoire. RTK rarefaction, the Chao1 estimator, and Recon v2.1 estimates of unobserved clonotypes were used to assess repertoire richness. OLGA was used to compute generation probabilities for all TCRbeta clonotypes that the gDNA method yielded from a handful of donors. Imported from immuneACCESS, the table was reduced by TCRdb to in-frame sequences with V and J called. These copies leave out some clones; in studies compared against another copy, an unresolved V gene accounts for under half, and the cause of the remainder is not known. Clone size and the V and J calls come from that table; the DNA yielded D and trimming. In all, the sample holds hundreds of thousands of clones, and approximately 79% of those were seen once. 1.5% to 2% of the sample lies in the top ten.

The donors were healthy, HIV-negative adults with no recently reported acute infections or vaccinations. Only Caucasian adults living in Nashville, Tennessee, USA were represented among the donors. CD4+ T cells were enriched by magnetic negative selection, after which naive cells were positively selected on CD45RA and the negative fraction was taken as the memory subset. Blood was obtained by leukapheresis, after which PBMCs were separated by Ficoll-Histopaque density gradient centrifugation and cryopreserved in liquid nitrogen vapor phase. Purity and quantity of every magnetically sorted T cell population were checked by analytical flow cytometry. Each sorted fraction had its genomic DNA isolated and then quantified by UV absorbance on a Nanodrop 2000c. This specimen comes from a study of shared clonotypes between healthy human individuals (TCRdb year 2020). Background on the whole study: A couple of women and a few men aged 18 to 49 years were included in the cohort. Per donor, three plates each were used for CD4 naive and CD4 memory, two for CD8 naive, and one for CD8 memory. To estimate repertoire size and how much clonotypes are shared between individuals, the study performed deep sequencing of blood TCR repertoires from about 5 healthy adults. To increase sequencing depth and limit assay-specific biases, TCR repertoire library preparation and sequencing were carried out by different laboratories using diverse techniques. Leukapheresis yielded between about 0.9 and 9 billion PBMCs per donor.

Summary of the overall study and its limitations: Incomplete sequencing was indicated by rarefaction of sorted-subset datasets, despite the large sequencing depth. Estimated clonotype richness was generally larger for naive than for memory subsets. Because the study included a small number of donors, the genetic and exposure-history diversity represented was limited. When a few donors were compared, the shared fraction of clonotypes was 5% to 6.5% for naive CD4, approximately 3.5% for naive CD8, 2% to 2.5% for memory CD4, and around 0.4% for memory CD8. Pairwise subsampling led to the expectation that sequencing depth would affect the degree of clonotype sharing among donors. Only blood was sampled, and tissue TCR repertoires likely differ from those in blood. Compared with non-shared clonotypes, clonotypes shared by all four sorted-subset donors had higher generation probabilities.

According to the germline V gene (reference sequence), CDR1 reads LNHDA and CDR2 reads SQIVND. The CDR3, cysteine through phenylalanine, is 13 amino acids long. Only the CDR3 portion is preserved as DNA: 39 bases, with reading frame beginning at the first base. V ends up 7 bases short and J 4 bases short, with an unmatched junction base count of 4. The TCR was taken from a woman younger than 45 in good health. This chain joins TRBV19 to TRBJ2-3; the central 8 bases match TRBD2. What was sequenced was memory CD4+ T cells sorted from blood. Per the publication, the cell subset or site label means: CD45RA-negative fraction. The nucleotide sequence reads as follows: TGTGCCAGTATGCTAGCGGGTGCAGATACGCAGTATTTT. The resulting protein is CASMLAGADTQYF.